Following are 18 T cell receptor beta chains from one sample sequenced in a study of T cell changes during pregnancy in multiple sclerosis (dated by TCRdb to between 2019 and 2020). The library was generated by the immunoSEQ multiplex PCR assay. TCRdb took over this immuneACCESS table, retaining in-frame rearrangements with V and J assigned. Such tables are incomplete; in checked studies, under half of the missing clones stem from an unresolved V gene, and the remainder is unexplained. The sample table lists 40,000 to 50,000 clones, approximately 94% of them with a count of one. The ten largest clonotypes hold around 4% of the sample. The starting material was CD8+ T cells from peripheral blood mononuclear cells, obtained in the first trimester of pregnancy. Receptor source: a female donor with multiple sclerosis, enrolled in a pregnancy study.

DNA for the CDR3: TGCGCCAGCAGCCAAGATTCAACAGGGAAGAGTGAAGCTTTCTTT. As protein: CASSQDSTGKSEAFF. The chain is built from TRBV4-3 and TRBJ1-1; perhaps TRBD1 as D (6 bases). V lost 0 bases and J lost 7, with 15 bases in between. CDR1 LGHNA and CDR2 YSLEER come from the germline V gene. The CDR3 totals 15 residues.

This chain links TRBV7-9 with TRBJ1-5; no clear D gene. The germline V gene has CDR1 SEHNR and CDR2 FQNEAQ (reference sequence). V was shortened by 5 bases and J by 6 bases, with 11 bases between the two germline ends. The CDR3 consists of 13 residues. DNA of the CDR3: TGTGCCAGCAGCCGAGGCGTAGGTCAGCCCCAGCATTTT. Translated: CASSRGVGQPQHF.

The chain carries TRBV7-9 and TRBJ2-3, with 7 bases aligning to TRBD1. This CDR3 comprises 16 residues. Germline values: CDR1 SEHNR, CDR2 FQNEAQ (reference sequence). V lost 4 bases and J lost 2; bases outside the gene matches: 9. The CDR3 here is CASSSRGSLVTDTQYF. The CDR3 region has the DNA TGTGCCAGCAGCTCCAGGGGGTCGTTGGTCACAGATACGCAGTATTTT. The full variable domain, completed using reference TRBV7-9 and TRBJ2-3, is DTGVSQNPRHKITKRGQNVTFRCDPISEHNRLYWYRQTLGQGPEFLTYFQNEAQLEKSRLLSDRFSAERPKGSFSTLEIQRTEQGDSAMYLCASSSRGSLVTDTQYFGPGTRLTVL.

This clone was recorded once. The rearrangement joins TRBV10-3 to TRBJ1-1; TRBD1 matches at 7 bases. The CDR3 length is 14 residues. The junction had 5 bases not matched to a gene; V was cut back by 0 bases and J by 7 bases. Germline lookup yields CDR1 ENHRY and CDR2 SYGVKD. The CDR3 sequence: CAISESAGGDEAFF. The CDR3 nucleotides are TGTGCCATCAGTGAGTCGGCAGGGGGTGATGAAGCTTTCTTT.

The CDR3 protein is CASSPPTGGLTDEQFF. The CDR3 region has the DNA TGTGCCAGCAGCCCCCCGACAGGGGGATTGACCGATGAGCAGTTCTTC. The chain links TRBV7-2 to TRBJ2-1; 9 positions match TRBD1. Germline CDR1 reads SGHTA; CDR2 reads FQGNSA. The CDR3 loop spans 16 amino acids. With V trimmed by 5 bases and J by 8 bases, 13 bases remained unmatched.

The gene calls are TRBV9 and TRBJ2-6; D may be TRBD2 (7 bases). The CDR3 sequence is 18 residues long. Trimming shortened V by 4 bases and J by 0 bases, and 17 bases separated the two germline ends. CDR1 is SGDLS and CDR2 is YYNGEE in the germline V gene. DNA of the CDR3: TGTGCCAGCAGCCTTTGGGGGGGCCTGAGCTCTGGGGCCAACGTCCTGACTTTC. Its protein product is CASSLWGGLSSGANVLTF.

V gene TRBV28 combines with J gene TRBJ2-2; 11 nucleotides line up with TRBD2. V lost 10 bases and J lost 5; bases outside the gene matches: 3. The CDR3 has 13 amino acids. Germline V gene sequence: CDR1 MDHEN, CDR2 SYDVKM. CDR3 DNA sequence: TGTGCCACCTTAGCGGGAGGGACCGGGGAGCTGTTTTTT. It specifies CATLAGGTGELFF.

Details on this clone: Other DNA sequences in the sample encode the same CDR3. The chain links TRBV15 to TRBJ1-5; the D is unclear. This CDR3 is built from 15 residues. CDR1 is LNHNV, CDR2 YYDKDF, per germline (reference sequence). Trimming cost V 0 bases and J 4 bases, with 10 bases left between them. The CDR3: CATSRDRGVNQPQHF. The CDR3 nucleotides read TGTGCCACCAGCAGAGATCGCGGGGTAAATCAGCCCCAGCATTTT.

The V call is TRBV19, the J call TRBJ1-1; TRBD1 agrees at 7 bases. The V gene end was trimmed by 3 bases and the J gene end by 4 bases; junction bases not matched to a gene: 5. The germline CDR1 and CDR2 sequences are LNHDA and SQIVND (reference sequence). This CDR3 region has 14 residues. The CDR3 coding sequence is TGTGCCAGTAGTATCTTAGGGGGCCCCACTGAAGCTTTCTTT. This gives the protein CASSILGGPTEAFF.

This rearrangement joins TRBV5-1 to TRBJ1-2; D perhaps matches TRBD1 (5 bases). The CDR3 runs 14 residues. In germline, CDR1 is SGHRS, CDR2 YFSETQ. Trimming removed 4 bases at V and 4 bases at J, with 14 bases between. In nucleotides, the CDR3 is TGCGCCAGCAGCGGACAACGTGGTGCCTATGGCTACACCTTC. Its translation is CASSGQRGAYGYTF.

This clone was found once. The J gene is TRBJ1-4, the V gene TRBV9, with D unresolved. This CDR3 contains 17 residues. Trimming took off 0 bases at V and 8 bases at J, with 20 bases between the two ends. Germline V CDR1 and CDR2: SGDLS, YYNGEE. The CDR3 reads CASSVGLSVGYQEKLFF. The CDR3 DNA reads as TGTGCCAGCAGCGTAGGCCTAAGCGTTGGGTATCAGGAAAAACTGTTTTTT.

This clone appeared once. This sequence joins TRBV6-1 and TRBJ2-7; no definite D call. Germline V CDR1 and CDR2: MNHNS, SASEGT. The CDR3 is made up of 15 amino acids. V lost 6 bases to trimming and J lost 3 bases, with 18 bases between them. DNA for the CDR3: TGTGCCAGCAGAGGCGGCCATTACCTGGTCTACGAGCAGTACTTC. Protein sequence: CASRGGHYLVYEQYF.

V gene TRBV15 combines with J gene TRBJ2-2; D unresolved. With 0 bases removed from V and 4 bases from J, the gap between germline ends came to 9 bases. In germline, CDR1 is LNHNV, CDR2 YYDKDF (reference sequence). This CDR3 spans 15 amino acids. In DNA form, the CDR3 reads TGTGCCACCAGCAGAGATGGTCCGGGCACCGGGGAGCTGTTTTTT. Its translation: CATSRDGPGTGELFF.

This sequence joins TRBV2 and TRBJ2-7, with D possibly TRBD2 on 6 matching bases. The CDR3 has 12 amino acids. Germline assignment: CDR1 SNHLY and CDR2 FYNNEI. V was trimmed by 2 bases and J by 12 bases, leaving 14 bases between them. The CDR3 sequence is CASSETAGKGYF. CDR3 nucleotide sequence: TGTGCCAGCAGTGAAACGGCGGGAAAAGGGTACTTC.

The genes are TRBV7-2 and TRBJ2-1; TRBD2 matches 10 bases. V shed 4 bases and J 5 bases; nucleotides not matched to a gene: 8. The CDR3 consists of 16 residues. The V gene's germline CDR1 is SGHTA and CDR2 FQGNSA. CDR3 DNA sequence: TGTGCCAGCAGCTCGCCGAGCGGGGGGGCCCACAATGAGCAGTTCTTC. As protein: CASSSPSGGAHNEQFF.

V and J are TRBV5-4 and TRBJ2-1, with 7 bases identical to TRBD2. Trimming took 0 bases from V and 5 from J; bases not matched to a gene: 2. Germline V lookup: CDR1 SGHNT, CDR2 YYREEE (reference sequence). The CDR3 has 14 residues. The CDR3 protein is CASSLASGNNEQFF. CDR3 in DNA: TGTGCCAGCAGCTTGGCTAGCGGTAACAATGAGCAGTTCTTC.

The CDR3 here is CASSSSGGNTGELFF. The CDR3, as DNA: TGTGCCAGCAGCTCCTCGGGGGGGAACACCGGGGAGCTGTTTTTT. J is TRBJ2-2 and V is TRBV7-9; TRBD2 agrees at 7 bases. The CDR3 sequence is 15 residues long. From germline, CDR1 is SEHNR and CDR2 FQNEAQ (reference sequence). Trimming at V came to 4 bases and at J to 1 base, leaving 3 bases not matched to a gene.

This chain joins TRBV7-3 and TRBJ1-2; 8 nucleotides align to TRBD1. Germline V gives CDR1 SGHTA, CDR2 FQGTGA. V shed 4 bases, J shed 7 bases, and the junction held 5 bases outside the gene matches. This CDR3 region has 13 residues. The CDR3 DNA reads TGTGCCAGCAGCTCCTCAGGGGGCGCTGGCTACACCTTC. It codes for CASSSSGGAGYTF.